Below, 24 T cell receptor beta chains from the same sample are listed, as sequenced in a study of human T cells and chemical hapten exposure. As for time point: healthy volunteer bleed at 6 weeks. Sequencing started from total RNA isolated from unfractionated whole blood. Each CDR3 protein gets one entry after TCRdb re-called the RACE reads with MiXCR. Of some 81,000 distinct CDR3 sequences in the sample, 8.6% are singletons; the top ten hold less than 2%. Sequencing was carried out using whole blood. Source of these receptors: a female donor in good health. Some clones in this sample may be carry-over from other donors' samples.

CDR3 bases: TGCAGCGTTGACGGACAGGGGCTAGGCACTGAAGCTTTCTTT. Translation gives CSVDGQGLGTEAFF. The V call is TRBV29-1, the J call TRBJ1-1, with 9 bases identical to TRBD1. V shed 3 bases, J shed 4 bases, and the junction held 6 bases outside the gene matches. The germline V gene has CDR1 SQVTM and CDR2 ANQGSEA. CDR3 length: 14 residues.

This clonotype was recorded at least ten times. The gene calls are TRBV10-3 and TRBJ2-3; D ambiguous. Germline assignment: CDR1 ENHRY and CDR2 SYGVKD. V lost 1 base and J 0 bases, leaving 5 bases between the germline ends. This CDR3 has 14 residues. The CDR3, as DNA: TGTGCCATCAGTGAGTTCCGCAGCACAGATACGCAGTATTTT. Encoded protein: CAISEFRSTDTQYF.

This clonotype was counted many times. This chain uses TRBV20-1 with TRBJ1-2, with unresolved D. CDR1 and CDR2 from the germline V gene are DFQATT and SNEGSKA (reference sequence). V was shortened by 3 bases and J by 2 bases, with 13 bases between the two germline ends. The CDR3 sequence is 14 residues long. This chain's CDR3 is CSASITSGNYGYTF. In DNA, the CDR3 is TGCAGTGCTAGTATCACCTCCGGCAACTATGGCTACACCTTC.

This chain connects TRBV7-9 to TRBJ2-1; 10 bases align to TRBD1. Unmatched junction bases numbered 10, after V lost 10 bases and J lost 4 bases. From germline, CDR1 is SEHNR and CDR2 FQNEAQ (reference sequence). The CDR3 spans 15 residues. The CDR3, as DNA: TGTGCCACCCAACCGGGACAGGGGTTGTACAATGAGCAGTTCTTC. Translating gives CATQPGQGLYNEQFF.

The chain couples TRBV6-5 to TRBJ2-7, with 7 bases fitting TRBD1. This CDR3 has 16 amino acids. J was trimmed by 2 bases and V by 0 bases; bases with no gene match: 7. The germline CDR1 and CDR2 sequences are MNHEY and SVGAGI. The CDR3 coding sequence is TGTGCCAGCAGTTACTCCACGGGACAGAGAACCTACGAGCAGTACTTC. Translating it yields CASSYSTGQRTYEQYF.

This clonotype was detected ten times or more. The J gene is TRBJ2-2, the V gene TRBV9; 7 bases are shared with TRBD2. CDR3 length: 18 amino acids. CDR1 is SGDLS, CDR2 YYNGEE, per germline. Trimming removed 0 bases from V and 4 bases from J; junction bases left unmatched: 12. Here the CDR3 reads CASSVASGGGPPTGELFF. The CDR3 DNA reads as TGTGCCAGCAGCGTAGCTAGCGGCGGGGGACCCCCCACCGGGGAGCTGTTTTTT.

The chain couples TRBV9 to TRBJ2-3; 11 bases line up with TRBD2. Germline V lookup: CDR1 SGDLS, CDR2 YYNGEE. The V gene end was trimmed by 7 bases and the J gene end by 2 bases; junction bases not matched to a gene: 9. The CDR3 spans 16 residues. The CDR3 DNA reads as TGTGCCAGCTCCGAGACTAGCGGGGCCTTCACAGATACGCAGTATTTT. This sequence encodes CASSETSGAFTDTQYF.

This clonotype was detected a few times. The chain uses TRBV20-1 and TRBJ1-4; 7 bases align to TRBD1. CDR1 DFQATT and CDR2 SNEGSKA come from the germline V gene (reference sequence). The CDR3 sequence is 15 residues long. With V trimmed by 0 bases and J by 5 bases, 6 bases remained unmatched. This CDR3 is CSARDPTGPNEKLFF. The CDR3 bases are TGCAGTGCTAGAGATCCGACAGGGCCAAATGAAAAACTGTTTTTT.

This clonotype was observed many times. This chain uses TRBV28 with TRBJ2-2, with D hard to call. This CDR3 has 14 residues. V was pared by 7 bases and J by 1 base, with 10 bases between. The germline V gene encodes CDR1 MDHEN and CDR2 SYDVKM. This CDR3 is CASIPPGNTGELFF. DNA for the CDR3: TGTGCCAGCATCCCCCCGGGGAACACCGGGGAGCTGTTTTTT.

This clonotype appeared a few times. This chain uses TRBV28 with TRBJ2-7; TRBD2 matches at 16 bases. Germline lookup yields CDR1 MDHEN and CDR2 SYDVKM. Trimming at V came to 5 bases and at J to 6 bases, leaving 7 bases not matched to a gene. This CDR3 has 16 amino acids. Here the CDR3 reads CASSLAGTSGGGEQYF. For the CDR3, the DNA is TGTGCCAGCAGTCTGGCCGGGACTAGCGGGGGGGGCGAGCAGTACTTC.

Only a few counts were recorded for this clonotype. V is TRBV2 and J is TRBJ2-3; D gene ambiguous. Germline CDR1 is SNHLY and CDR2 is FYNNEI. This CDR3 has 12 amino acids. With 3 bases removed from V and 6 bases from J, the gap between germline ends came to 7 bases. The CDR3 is CASSEARDTQYF. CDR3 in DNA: TGTGCCAGCAGTGAGGCTCGGGATACGCAGTATTTT.

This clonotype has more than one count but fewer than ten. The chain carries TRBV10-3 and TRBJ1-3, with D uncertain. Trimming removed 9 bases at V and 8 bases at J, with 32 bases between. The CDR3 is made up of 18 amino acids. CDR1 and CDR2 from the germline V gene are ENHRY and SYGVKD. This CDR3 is CAISGKRIEREEGYTIYF. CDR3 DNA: TGTGCCATATCAGGCAAACGGATTGAACGGGAGGAAGGCTACACCATATATTTT.

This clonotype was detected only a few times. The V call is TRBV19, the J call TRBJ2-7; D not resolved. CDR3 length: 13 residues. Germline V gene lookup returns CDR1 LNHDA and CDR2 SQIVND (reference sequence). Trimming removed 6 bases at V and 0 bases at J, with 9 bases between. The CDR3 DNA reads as TGTGCCAGTAGCCCGAGTATCTCCTACGAGCAGTACTTC. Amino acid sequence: CASSPSISYEQYF.

The CDR3 region has the DNA TGTGCCAGCAGCTTGGAGGGGTTCGAGCTTGGTACGCAGTATTTT. It codes for CASSLEGFELGTQYF. The chain couples TRBV5-6 to TRBJ2-3, with D perhaps matching TRBD1 (5 bases). V lost 0 bases and J lost 8, with 16 bases in between. Germline CDR1 and CDR2: SGHDT and YYEEEE. The CDR3 has 15 amino acids.

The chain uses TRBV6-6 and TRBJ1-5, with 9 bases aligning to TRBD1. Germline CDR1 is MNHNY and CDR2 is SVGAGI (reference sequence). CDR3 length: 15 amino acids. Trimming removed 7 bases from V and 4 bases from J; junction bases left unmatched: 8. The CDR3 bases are TGTGCCAGCAACTACGGACAGGGGAGGAATCAGCCCCAGCATTTT. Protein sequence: CASNYGQGRNQPQHF.

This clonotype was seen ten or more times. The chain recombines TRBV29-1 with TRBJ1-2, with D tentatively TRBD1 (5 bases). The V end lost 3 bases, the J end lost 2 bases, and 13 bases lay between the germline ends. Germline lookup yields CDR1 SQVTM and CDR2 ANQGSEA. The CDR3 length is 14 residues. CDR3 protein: CSVDLSGTNYGYTF. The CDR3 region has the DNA TGCAGCGTTGACTTGTCCGGGACGAACTATGGCTACACCTTC.

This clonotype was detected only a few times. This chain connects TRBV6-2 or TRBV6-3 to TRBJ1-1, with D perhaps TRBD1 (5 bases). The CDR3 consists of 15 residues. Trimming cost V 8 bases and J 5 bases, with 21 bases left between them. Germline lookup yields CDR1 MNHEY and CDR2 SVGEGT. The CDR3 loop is CASSDLQGEGTEAFF. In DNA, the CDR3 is TGTGCCAGCTCCGACCTTCAGGGAGAGGGGACTGAAGCTTTCTTT.

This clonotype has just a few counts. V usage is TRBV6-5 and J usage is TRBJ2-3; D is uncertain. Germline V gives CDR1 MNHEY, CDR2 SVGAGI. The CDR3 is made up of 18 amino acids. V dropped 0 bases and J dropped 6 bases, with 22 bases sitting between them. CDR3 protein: CASSYSKRRNEVPDTQYF. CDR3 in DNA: TGTGCCAGCAGTTACTCGAAACGGCGAAACGAGGTCCCCGATACGCAGTATTTT.

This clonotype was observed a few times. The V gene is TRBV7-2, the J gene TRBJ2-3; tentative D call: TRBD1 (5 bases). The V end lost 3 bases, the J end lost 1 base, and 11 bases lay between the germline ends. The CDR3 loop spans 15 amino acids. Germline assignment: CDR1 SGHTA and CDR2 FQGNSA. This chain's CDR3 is CASSFWGMGTDTQYF. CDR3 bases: TGTGCCAGCAGCTTTTGGGGCATGGGCACAGATACGCAGTATTTT.

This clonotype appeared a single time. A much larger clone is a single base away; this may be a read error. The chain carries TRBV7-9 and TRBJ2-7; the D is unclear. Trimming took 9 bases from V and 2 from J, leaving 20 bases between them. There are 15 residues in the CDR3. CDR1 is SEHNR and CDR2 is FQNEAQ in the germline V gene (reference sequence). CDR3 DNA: TGTGCCAGAAGCCTTAACGGGCAGAGAGCCTACGAGCAGTACTTC. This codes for CARSLNGQRAYEQYF.

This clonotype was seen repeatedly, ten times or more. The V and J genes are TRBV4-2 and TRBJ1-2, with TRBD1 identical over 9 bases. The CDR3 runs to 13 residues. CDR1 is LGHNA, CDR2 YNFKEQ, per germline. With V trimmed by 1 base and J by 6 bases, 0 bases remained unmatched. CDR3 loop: CASSQGQGDGYTF. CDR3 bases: TGTGCCAGCAGCCAAGGACAGGGGGATGGCTACACCTTC.

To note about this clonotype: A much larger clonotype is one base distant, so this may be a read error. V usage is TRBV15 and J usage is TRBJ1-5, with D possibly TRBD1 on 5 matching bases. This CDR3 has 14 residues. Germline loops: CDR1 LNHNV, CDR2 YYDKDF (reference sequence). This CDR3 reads CAASRDSSNQPQHF. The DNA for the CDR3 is TGTGCCGCCAGCAGAGACAGTAGCAATCAGCCCCAGCATTTT.

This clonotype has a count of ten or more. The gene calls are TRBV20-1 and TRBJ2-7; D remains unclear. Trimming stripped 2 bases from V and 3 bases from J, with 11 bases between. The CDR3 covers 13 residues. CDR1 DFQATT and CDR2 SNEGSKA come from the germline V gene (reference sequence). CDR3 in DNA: TGCAGTGCTAGACCCGGCCGGATCTACGAGCAGTACTTC. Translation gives CSARPGRIYEQYF.

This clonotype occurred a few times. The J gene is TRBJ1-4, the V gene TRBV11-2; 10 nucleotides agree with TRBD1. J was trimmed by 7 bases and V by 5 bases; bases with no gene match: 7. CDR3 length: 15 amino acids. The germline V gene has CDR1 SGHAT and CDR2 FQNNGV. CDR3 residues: CASSVTGGAGEKLFF. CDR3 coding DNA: TGTGCCAGCAGCGTGACAGGGGGCGCCGGTGAAAAACTGTTTTTT. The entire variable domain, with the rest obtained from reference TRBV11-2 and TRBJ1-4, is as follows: EAGVAQSPRYKIIEKRQSVAFWCNPISGHATLYWYQQILGQGPKLLIQFQNNGVVDDSQLPKDRFSAERLKGVDSTLKIQPAKLEDSAVYLCASSVTGGAGEKLFFGSGTQLSVL.